These 10 T cell receptor beta chains were all obtained from the same sample, sequenced in a study of cytomegalovirus exposure and HLA in healthy donors. The study ran its PCR with 60 Vbeta and 13 Jbeta primers. Sequencing was performed with immunoSEQ multiplex PCR; in TCRdb, only in-frame clones are kept and a portion is missing. There are 160,000 or so clones in the sample, with 2% to 2.5% held by the top ten. Specimen: PBMCs. The receptors shown here come from a young man in good health and CMV-seronegative.

The genes are TRBV2 and TRBJ1-4; 7 nucleotides align to TRBD1. CDR3 size: 12 residues. The germline gives CDR1 SNHLY, CDR2 FYNNEI. V was clipped by 10 bases and J by 5 bases; unmatched bases: 4. The CDR3 region has the DNA TGTGCCACCGGGACAGACAATGAAAAACTGTTTTTT. Translated, it gives CATGTDNEKLFF. The whole variable domain, remainder taken from reference TRBV2 and TRBJ1-4, is EPEVTQTPSHQVTQMGQEVILRCVPISNHLYFYWYRQILGQKVEFLVSFYNNEISEKSEIFDDQFSVERPDGSNFTLKIRSTKLEDSAMYFCATGTDNEKLFFGSGTQLSVL.

The genes are TRBV7-2 and TRBJ1-2; D is perhaps TRBD1 (5 bases). Looked up from germline, CDR1 is SGHTA and CDR2 is FQGNSA. V was pared by 8 bases and J by 1 base, with 20 bases between. The CDR3 extends over 16 amino acids. For the CDR3, the DNA is TGTGCCAGCCAAGCTTATCGGTGGACAAATAACTATGGCTACACCTTC. Encoded protein: CASQAYRWTNNYGYTF.

The chain recombines TRBV28 with TRBJ2-1; 9 nucleotides align to TRBD1. Germline V CDR1 and CDR2: MDHEN, SYDVKM. Germline trimming cut 10 bases from V and 7 bases from J; bases unmatched to any gene: 17. The CDR3 consists of 16 residues. CDR3 in DNA: TGTGCCACCTACCCCCTAGGACAGGGGATGTATAATGAGCAGTTCTTC. Translating gives CATYPLGQGMYNEQFF.

The chain carries TRBV5-1 and TRBJ2-3, with 7 bases aligning to TRBD2. Germline V CDR1 and CDR2: SGHRS, YFSETQ. This CDR3 is 20 amino acids long. V shed 3 bases, J shed 2 bases, and the junction held 21 bases outside the gene matches. CDR3 nucleotide sequence: TGCGCCAGCAGCTCAAGGATACTGGGACTGGAGCGGGGAAACACAGATACGCAGTATTTT. This sequence encodes CASSSRILGLERGNTDTQYF.

The gene calls are TRBV10-3 and TRBJ2-6, with TRBD1 identical over 8 bases. The V and J ends lost 10 bases and 1 base, in that order; junction bases with no gene match: 12. Germline assignment: CDR1 ENHRY and CDR2 SYGVKD. The CDR3 totals 17 residues. Here the CDR3 reads CATNPGQVDSGANVLTF. CDR3 nucleotide sequence: TGTGCCACCAACCCGGGACAGGTTGATTCTGGGGCCAACGTCCTGACTTTC.

V and J are TRBV15 and TRBJ2-7; 10 bases are a match to TRBD2. CDR1 and CDR2 from the germline V gene are LNHNV and YYDKDF (reference sequence). Losses at the gene ends were 5 bases for V and 6 bases for J; bases not matched to a gene: 4. The CDR3 is 13 residues long. In nucleotides, the CDR3 is TGTGCCACCAGCGAGGGGACTAGCGTCGAGCAGTACTTC. Encoded protein: CATSEGTSVEQYF.

The V and J genes are TRBV7-4 and TRBJ2-3; D is possibly TRBD1 (6 bases). Germline V gene sequence: CDR1 SGHVT, CDR2 SQSDAQ. The ends were cut back, 5 bases at V and 1 base at J, with 10 bases in the middle. CDR3 length: 14 residues. CDR3 bases: TGTGCCAGCAGCCCTTGGGGGCGCACAGATACGCAGTATTTT. This gives the protein CASSPWGRTDTQYF. Looking up the rest from reference TRBV7-4 and TRBJ2-3 gives the full variable domain: GAGVSQSPRYKVAKRGRDVALRCDSISGHVTLYWYRQTLGQGSEVLTYSQSDAQRDKSGRPSGRFSAERPERSVSTLKIQRTEQGDSAVYLCASSPWGRTDTQYFGPGTRLTVL.

This sequence joins TRBV27 and TRBJ2-2; perhaps TRBD1 as D (5 bases). The CDR3 extends over 14 amino acids. Per germline, CDR1 MNHEY and CDR2 SMNVEV (reference sequence). Deletions cut 7 bases from V and 0 bases from J, with 9 bases between. CDR3 in DNA: TGTGCCAGCACTAAGACAGCGAACACCGGGGAGCTGTTTTTT. Amino acids: CASTKTANTGELFF.

The chain links TRBV19 to TRBJ2-3; the D is unclear. The CDR3 totals 15 residues. Germline CDR1 is LNHDA and CDR2 is SQIVND (reference sequence). V gave up 3 bases and J gave up 0 bases, with 10 bases separating them. The chain's CDR3 is CASSINPTSTDTQYF. The CDR3 coding sequence is TGTGCCAGTAGTATTAACCCAACTAGCACAGATACGCAGTATTTT.

The chain joins TRBV5-6 to TRBJ1-2; no firm D call. Trimming stripped 5 bases from V and 4 bases from J, with 12 bases between. The V gene's germline CDR1 is SGHDT and CDR2 YYEEEE. CDR3 length equals 13 residues. The CDR3 sequence is CASRGEQFYGYTF. The CDR3 coding sequence is TGTGCCAGCAGGGGAGAACAGTTCTATGGCTACACCTTC.